The clone carrying this TCR beta chain has only one observation. TCRdb's table, derived via immunoSEQ multiplex PCR, lists solely in-frame clones and lacks some. The sample records 80,000 to 100,000 clones, about 85% being singletons. The record originates from a study of blood T cell repertoires in COVID-19. For the study at large: PBMCs, B-cell-depleted T cells, or T cells provided the cDNA or gDNA that made up the material.

Sample: peripheral blood. The receptor comes from a man between 65 and 79 years old with acute or convalescent COVID-19.

Here the CDR3 reads CASSLATGVGEKLFF. In DNA form, the CDR3 reads TGCGCCAGCAGCTTGGCAACAGGGGTCGGAGAAAAACTGTTTTTT. This rearrangement joins TRBV5-1 to TRBJ1-4, with 7 bases that match TRBD1. The CDR3 has 15 residues. With 0 bases clipped from V and 8 bases from J, the junction kept 7 bases outside the gene matches. The germline V gene encodes CDR1 SGHRS and CDR2 YFSETQ.